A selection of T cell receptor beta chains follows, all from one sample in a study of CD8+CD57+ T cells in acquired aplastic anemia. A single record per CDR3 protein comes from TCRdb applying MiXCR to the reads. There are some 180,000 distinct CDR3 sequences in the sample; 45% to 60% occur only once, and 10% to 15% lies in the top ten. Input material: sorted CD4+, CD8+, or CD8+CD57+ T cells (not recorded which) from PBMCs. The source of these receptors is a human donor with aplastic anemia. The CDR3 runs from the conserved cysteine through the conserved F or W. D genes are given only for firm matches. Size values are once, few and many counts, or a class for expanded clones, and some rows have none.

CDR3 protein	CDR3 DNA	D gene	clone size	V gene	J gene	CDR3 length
CASSLEQSYEQYF	TGTGCTAGCAGCTTAGAACAGTCCTACGAGCAGTACTTC	.	few	TRBV7-7	TRBJ2-7	13
CASSYYRGLSDQPQHF	TGTGCCAGCAGTTACTACCGGGGACTTAGCGATCAGCCCCAGCATTTT	.	.	TRBV6-2/TRBV6-3	TRBJ1-5	16
CASSEADMDEQFF	TGTGCCAGCAGTGAGGCTGACATGGATGAGCAGTTCTTC	.	.	TRBV6-4	TRBJ2-1	13
CASNPTLRYEQFF	TGTGCCAGCAACCCCACCTTGCGATATGAGCAGTTCTTC	.	many	TRBV7-9	TRBJ2-1	13
CASSPVDSLREQYF	TGTGCCAGCTCACCAGTGGACAGCCTACGCGAGCAGTACTTC	.	few	TRBV18	TRBJ2-7	14
CASSSLRKGRDGYTF	TGTGCCAGCAGCTCCCTACGCAAGGGGCGCGATGGCTACACCTTC	.	.	TRBV11-2	TRBJ1-2	15
CASSTHYDREAKKETQYF	TGTGCCAGTAGTACCCATTACGACAGGGAGGCTAAGAAAGAGACCCAGTACTTC	.	many	TRBV19	TRBJ2-5	18
CASSVSGFNSPLHF	TGTGCCAGCAGCGTATCCGGGTTTAATTCACCCCTCCACTTT	.	once	TRBV9	TRBJ1-6	14
CSVDLSGRRTQYF	TGCAGCGTTGATCTGAGCGGGAGACGTACGCAGTATTTT	TRBD2	.	TRBV29-1	TRBJ2-3	13
CASSPEQGSVYEQYF	TGTGCCAGCTCCCCCGAACAGGGGTCCGTATACGAGCAGTACTTC	TRBD1	few	TRBV18	TRBJ2-7	15
CASSLLFLESNSPLHF	TGCGCCAGCAGCTTGTTATTCCTAGAGAGTAATTCACCCCTCCACTTT	.	many	TRBV5-1	TRBJ1-6	16
CASTPSPGGTLNEQYF	TGCGCCAGCACCCCATCCCCGGGGGGGACCTTGAACGAGCAGTACTTC	TRBD2	.	TRBV5-1	TRBJ2-7	16
CATSRDAYEQYF	TGTGCCACCAGCAGAGACGCTTACGAGCAGTACTTC	.	few	TRBV15	TRBJ2-7	12
CASSLNSGTEAFF	TGTGCCAGCAGCCTAAACTCCGGAACTGAAGCTTTCTTT	.	.	TRBV7-2	TRBJ1-1	13
CASSPEQYTNYGYTF	TGTGCCAGCAGTCCAGAACAGTATACTAACTATGGCTACACCTTC	.	many	TRBV2	TRBJ1-2	15
CASSTPWERHGYTF	TGTGCCAGTAGCACTCCCTGGGAGAGGCATGGCTACACCTTC	.	.	TRBV19	TRBJ1-2	14
CASSFRDQAPEQYF	TGCGCCAGCAGCTTCCGGGACCAAGCCCCCGAGCAGTACTTC	.	many	TRBV5-1	TRBJ2-7	14
CSALSGSSYEQYF	TGCAGCGCCCTTAGCGGGAGTTCCTACGAGCAGTACTTC	TRBD2	.	TRBV29-1	TRBJ2-7	13
CSAIDSGGVYSEQFF	TGCAGTGCAATAGATAGCGGGGGGGTCTACAGTGAGCAGTTCTTC	TRBD2	.	TRBV20-1	TRBJ2-1	15
CASSLDRVEGGKF	TGTGCCAGCAGCTTGGACAGGGTGGAAGGAGGAAAGTTT	.	.	TRBV5-5	TRBJ1-1	13
CALAGSGTEAFF	TGTGCCTTAGCGGGTTCGGGCACTGAAGCTTTCTTT	.	few	TRBV30	TRBJ1-1	12
CANRQGRNYGYTF	TGTGCCAACAGACAGGGTCGGAACTATGGCTACACCTTC	TRBD1	.	TRBV2	TRBJ1-2	13
CASSLEGETQYF	TGTGCCAGCAGCTTGGAGGGGGAGACCCAGTACTTC	.	many	TRBV5-4	TRBJ2-5	12
CASRANSGGYNEQFF	TGTGCCAGCAGAGCGAATAGCGGGGGGTACAATGAGCAGTTCTTC	TRBD2	few	TRBV12-3/TRBV12-4	TRBJ2-1	15
CASTRDRGSSYEQYF	TGTGCCAGCACAAGGGACAGGGGGAGCTCCTACGAGCAGTACTTC	TRBD1	.	TRBV2	TRBJ2-7	15
CASKEGDTQYF	TGTGCCAGCAAGGAGGGGGATACGCAGTATTTT	.	.	TRBV2	TRBJ2-3	11
CASSVGDYGYTF	TGTGCCAGCAGTGTGGGAGACTATGGCTACACCTTC	.	few	TRBV7-8	TRBJ1-2	12
CASSYDPRAEAFF	TGTGCCAGCAGTTACGACCCAAGGGCTGAAGCTTTCTTT	.	many	TRBV6-5	TRBJ1-1	13
CASSIARNEQFF	TGTGCCAGTAGTATAGCTAGGAATGAGCAGTTCTTC	.	.	TRBV19	TRBJ2-1	12
CASRPPRGGNTEAFF	TGTGCCAGCAGACCCCCCAGAGGTGGTAACACTGAAGCTTTCTTT	.	few	TRBV28	TRBJ1-1	15
CSATSILTGVGGEQYF	TGCAGTGCCACAAGCATATTGACAGGGGTCGGAGGCGAGCAGTACTTC	TRBD1	.	TRBV20-1	TRBJ2-7	16
CATSDRDRGNQPQHF	TGTGCCACCAGTGATAGGGACAGGGGCAATCAGCCCCAGCATTTT	TRBD1	many	TRBV24-1	TRBJ1-5	15
CASSVGGGGETQYF	TGTGCCAGCAGCGTAGGAGGTGGGGGGGAGACCCAGTACTTC	.	.	TRBV9	TRBJ2-5	14
CASSSRGSLSNEQFF	TGTGCCAGCAGCTCCCGGGGTAGCCTCAGCAATGAGCAGTTCTTC	.	.	TRBV7-6	TRBJ2-1	15
CATSRDQGTRNNEQFF	TGTGCCACCAGCAGAGATCAAGGGACTAGAAACAATGAGCAGTTCTTC	TRBD2	few	TRBV15	TRBJ2-1	16
CATARVSNQPQHF	TGTGCCACGGCGCGGGTGAGCAATCAGCCCCAGCATTTT	.	once	TRBV24-1	TRBJ1-5	13
CSAPLLAGGSYEQYF	TGCAGTGCTCCCTTACTAGCGGGAGGGTCCTACGAGCAGTACTTC	TRBD2	.	TRBV20-1	TRBJ2-7	15
CASSVAQGRDTEAFF	TGTGCCAGCAGCGTGGCACAGGGGAGGGACACTGAAGCTTTCTTT	TRBD1	many	TRBV9	TRBJ1-1	15
CASSTLGQNYEQYF	TGTGCCAGTAGTACACTGGGACAGAACTACGAGCAGTACTTC	TRBD1	once	TRBV19	TRBJ2-7	14
CASRAVGQYNSPLHF	TGTGCCAGCAGAGCAGTGGGACAGTATAATTCACCCCTCCACTTT	TRBD1	.	TRBV6-1	TRBJ1-6	15
CASSYRGYTEAFF	TGTGCCAGCAGTTACAGGGGGTACACTGAAGCTTTCTTT	TRBD1	few	TRBV7-6	TRBJ1-1	13
CASSPSNTGTGGNEKLFF	TGTGCCAGCTCACCGTCCAATACCGGGACCGGGGGGAATGAAAAACTGTTTTTT	.	.	TRBV25-1	TRBJ1-4	18
CATSELGAGYNEQFF	TGTGCCACCAGTGAGTTAGGGGCCGGTTACAATGAGCAGTTCTTC	.	few	TRBV24-1	TRBJ2-1	15
CASSVEGERGYTF	TGTGCCAGCAGCGTAGAAGGGGAAAGGGGCTACACCTTC	.	many	TRBV9	TRBJ1-2	13
CASSMGPGEAFF	TGTGCCAGTAGTATGGGACCGGGGGAAGCTTTCTTT	.	.	TRBV19	TRBJ1-1	12
CAISEYLPEGDLKDTQYF	TGTGCCATCAGTGAGTACTTACCGGAGGGGGACCTCAAAGATACGCAGTATTTT	.	.	TRBV10-3	TRBJ2-3	18
CASSLAYLGGGEGTQHF	TGCGCCAGCAGCTTGGCGTATCTAGGCGGGGGGGAAGGTACGCAGCATTTT	.	.	TRBV5-1	TRBJ1-5	17
CATSRDTAGTGNTGELFF	TGTGCCACCAGCAGAGATACGGCCGGGACAGGGAACACCGGGGAGCTGTTTTTT	TRBD1	.	TRBV15	TRBJ2-2	18
CASSLDYRGPKQYF	TGCGCCAGCAGCTTGGATTACAGGGGGCCCAAGCAGTACTTC	TRBD1	once	TRBV5-1	TRBJ2-7	14
CSARGNGQGANSPLHF	TGCAGTGCTAGAGGGAACGGACAGGGGGCGAATTCACCCCTCCACTTT	TRBD1	many	TRBV20-1	TRBJ1-6	16
CSIDGEYGGDGAYEQYF	TGCAGCATCGACGGGGAGTACGGAGGGGACGGTGCATACGAGCAGTACTTC	.	once	TRBV29-1	TRBJ2-7	17
CAIRTSGNDTQYF	TGTGCCATCAGGACTAGCGGGAACGATACGCAGTATTTT	TRBD2	few	TRBV10-3	TRBJ2-3	13
CASDLAGGRFLGEQFF	TGTGCCAGCGACCTAGCGGGGGGCCGGTTCTTGGGTGAGCAGTTCTTC	TRBD2	.	TRBV7-4	TRBJ2-1	16
CASRLSMTSVASVQETQYF	TGCGCCAGCCGCTTGTCAATGACTAGTGTGGCCAGTGTGCAAGAGACCCAGTACTTC	.	.	TRBV5-1	TRBJ2-5	19
CASSYGGDYGYTF	TGTGCCAGCAGCTACGGGGGGGACTATGGCTACACCTTC	.	once	TRBV6-2/TRBV6-3	TRBJ1-2	13